This T cell receptor (beta chain) was captured by sequencing in a study of blood T cell repertoires in COVID-19. Across the study: Sites in the United States, Italy and Spain provided acute and convalescent COVID-19 samples. Sources were T cells, B-cell-depleted T cells, or PBMCs; the material itself was cDNA or gDNA.

In the study's own analysis: The assay estimated nucleated cells by amplifying reference gene primers. Measured with immunoSEQ multiplex PCR; TCRdb has only the in-frame clones, and not every one. The DNA was the basis for D and trimming; V, J and clone size are from that table. The sample lists 95,000 to 150,000 clones, around 87% occurring once. Germline-derived CDR1 and CDR2 are SNHLY and FYNNEI. CDR3 length: 13 amino acids. V shed 2 bases and J shed 5 bases, with 9 bases lying between them. The sequencing sample was made of peripheral blood. The chain carries TRBV2 and TRBJ2-5, with D possibly being TRBD1 (5 bases). This TCR derives from a woman in her 70s with acute or convalescent COVID-19. The DNA for the CDR3 is TGTGCCAGCAGTGAAAGCAGGGCGGAGACCCAGTACTTC. Translation: CASSESRAETQYF.